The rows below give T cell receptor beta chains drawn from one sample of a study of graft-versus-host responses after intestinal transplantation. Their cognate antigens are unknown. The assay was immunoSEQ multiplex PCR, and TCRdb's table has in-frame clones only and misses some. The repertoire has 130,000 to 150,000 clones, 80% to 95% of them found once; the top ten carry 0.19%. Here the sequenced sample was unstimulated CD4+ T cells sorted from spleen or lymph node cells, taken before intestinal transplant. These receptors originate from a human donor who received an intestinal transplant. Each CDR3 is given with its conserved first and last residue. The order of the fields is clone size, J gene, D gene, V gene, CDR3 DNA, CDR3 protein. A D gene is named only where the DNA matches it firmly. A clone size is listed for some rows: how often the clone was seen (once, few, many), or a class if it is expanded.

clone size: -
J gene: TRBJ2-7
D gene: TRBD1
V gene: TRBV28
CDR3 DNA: TGTGCCAGTGTCCGGGACAGGGGGAGCGAGCAGTACTTC
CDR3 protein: CASVRDRGSEQYF

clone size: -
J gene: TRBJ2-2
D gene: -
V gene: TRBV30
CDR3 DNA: TGTGCCTGGAGTGGAAGGGTTAGCGGGGAGCTGTTTTTT
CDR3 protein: CAWSGRVSGELFF

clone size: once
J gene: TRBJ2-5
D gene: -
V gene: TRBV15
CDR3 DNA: TGTGCCACCAGCAGAGCCTCCAATCCCAATCTAGCGACCAACCAAGAGACCCAGTACTTC
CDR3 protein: CATSRASNPNLATNQETQYF

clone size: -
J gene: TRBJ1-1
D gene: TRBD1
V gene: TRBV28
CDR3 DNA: TGTGCCAGCAGCGCATCCGGACAGGGTAGCACTGAAGCTTTCTTT
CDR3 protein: CASSASGQGSTEAFF

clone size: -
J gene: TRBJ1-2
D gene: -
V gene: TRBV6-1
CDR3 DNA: TGTGCCAGCAGTTCCTGGAATGGCTACACCTTC
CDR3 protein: CASSSWNGYTF

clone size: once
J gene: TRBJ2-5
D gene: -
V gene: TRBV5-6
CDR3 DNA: TGTGCCACTTCACTGGTGGGGAGGTCCGGGGAAGAGACCCAGTACTTC
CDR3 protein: CATSLVGRSGEETQYF

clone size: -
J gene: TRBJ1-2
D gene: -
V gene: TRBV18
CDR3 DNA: TGTGCCAGCTCACCGCAACAGGACCGCCGGGGCTACACCTTC
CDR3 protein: CASSPQQDRRGYTF

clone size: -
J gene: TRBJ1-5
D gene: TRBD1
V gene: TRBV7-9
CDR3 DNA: TGTGCCAGCAGTCCCGCAGGGGGGTTCAATCAGCCCCAGCATTTT
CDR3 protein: CASSPAGGFNQPQHF

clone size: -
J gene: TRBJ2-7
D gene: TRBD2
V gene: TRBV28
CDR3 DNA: TGTGCCAGCAGGGGATGGGTAGCGGGCAATTCCTACGAGCAGTACTTC
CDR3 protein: CASRGWVAGNSYEQYF

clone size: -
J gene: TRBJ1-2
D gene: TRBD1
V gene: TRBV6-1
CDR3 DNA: TGTGCCAGCAGTGTTACAGGGGGCCACAGGTATGGCTACACCTTC
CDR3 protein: CASSVTGGHRYGYTF

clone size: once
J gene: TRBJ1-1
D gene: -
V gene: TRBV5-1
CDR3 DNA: TGCGCCAGCAGCTTGGGGTTTGGGCAGGCAGTGAACACTGAAGCTTTCTTT
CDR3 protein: CASSLGFGQAVNTEAFF

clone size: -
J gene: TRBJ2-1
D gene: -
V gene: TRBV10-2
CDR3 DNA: TGCGCCAGCAGGGATCCTTCAGGCAAGATATACAATGAGCAGTTCTTC
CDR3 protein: CASRDPSGKIYNEQFF

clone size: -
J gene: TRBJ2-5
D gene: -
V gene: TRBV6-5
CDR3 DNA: TGTGCCAGCAGTTACAATCGGAAGACCCAGTACTTC
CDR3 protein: CASSYNRKTQYF

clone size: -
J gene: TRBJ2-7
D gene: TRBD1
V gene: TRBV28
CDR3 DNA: TGTGCCAGCAGTTTCTTACGGGACAGTCGGTACGAGCAGTACTTC
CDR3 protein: CASSFLRDSRYEQYF

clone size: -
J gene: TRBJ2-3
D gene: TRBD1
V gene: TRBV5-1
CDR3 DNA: TGCGCCAGCAGCCCGGGGACAGGGAGCACAGATACGCAGTATTTT
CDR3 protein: CASSPGTGSTDTQYF

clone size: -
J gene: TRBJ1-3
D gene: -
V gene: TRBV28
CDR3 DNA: TGTGCCAGCCAGTGGATAGACTCTGGAAACACCATATATTTT
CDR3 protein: CASQWIDSGNTIYF

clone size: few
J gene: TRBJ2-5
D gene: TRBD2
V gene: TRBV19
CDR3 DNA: TGTGCCAGTAGTTTTGCGGGAGGGGGGCGAGAGACCCAGTACTTC
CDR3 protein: CASSFAGGGRETQYF

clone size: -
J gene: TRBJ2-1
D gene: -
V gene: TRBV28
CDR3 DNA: TGTGCCAGCAGTTTATGGGGGTACAATGAGCAGTTCTTC
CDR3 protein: CASSLWGYNEQFF

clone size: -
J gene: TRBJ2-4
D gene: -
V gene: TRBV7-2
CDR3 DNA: TGTGCCAGCAGCTTAGCCCCCGCTCTGACAAGGGCCAAAAACATTCAGTACTTC
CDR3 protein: CASSLAPALTRAKNIQYF

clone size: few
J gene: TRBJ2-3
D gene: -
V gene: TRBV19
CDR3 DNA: TGTGCCAGTAGGGTACAGCCTAGCACAGATACGCAGTATTTT
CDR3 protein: CASRVQPSTDTQYF

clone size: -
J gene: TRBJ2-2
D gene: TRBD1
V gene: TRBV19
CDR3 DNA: TGTGCCAGTAGATACAGGGGGCGAAAAGTCGGGGAGCTGTTTTTT
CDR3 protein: CASRYRGRKVGELFF

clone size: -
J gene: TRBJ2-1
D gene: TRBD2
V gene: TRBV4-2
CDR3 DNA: TGTGCCAGCAGCCCAGCGGGAAGGGTCGGTGAGCAGTTCTTC
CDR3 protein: CASSPAGRVGEQFF

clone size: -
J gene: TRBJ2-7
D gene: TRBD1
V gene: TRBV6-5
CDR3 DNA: TGTGCCAGCAGAGGTTCCGGGACAGGCCCCTACGAGCAGTACTTC
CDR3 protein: CASRGSGTGPYEQYF

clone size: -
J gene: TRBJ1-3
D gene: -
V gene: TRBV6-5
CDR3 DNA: TGTGCCAGCAGTTACTCCGGGACACTAGGAAACACCATATATTTT
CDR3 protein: CASSYSGTLGNTIYF

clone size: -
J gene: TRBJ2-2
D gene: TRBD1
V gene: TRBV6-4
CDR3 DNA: TGTGCCAGCAGTGACGGGACAGGGGGCACCGGGGAGCTGTTTTTT
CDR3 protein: CASSDGTGGTGELFF

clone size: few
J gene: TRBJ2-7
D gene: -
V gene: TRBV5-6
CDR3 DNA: TGTGCCAGCAGCTTGGGAAACGAGCAGTACTTC
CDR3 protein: CASSLGNEQYF

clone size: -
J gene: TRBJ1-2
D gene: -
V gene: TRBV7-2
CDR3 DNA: TGTGCCAGCAGCTTAGTCAGGTCGACAGGAAACTATGGCTACACCTTC
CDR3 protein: CASSLVRSTGNYGYTF

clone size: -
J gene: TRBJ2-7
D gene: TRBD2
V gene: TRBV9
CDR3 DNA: TGTGCCAGCAGCCCCTTGTCCGCGGGAGCTTCCTACGAGCAGTACTTC
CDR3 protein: CASSPLSAGASYEQYF

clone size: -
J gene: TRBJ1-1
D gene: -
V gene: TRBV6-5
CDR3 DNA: TGTGCCAGCAGTTTAGGCTCGTTGGGGGAAGCTTTCTTT
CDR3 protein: CASSLGSLGEAFF

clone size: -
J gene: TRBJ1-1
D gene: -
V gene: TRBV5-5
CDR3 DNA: TGTGCCAGCAGCTTCTTCCTCGAGCTTATGAACACTGAAGCTTTCTTT
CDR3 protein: CASSFFLELMNTEAFF

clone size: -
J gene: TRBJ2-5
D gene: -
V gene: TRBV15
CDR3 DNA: TGTGCCACCAGCAGAGATCCCCAGGTCCAAGAGACCCAGTACTTC
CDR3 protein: CATSRDPQVQETQYF

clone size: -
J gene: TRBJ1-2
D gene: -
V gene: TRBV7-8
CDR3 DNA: TGTGCCAGCAGCTCCGACCCGGGACACAACTATGGCTACACCTTC
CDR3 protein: CASSSDPGHNYGYTF

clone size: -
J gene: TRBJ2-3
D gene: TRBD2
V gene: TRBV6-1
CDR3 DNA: TGTGCCAGCAGTGAAGCGTGGGGGGGGATTGCAGATACGCAGTATTTT
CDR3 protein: CASSEAWGGIADTQYF

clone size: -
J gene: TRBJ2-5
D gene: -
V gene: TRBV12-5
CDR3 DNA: TGTGCTAGTGGTTTGGCCCCAAAAGAGACCCAGTACTTC
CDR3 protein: CASGLAPKETQYF

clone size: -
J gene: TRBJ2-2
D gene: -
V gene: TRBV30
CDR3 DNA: TGTGCCTGCCGACAGGTAACCCCAAACACCGGGGAGCTGTTTTTT
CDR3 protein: CACRQVTPNTGELFF

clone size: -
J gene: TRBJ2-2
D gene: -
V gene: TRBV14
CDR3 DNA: TGTGCCAGCAGCCAGAACCGGGGAAGCACCGGGGAGCTGTTTTTT
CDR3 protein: CASSQNRGSTGELFF

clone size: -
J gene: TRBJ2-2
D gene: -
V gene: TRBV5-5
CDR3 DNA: TGTGCCAGCAGCTTGGTCTTAACCGGGGAGCTGTTTTTT
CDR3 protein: CASSLVLTGELFF

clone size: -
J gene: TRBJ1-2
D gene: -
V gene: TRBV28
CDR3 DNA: TGTGCCAGCCAGAGGGACTCGGTGGGGAGCTACACCTTC
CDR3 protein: CASQRDSVGSYTF

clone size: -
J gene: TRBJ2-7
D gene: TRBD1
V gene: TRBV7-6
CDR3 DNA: TGTGCCAGCAGCCTACGACAGGGTCCGTGGGAGCAGTACTTC
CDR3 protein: CASSLRQGPWEQYF

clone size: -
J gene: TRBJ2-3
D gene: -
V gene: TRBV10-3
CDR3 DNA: TGTGCCATCAGTGCCCGGGAAAGCACAGATACGCAGTATTTT
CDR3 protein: CAISARESTDTQYF

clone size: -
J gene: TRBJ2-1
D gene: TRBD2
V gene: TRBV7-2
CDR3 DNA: TGTGCCAGCAGCTTAGCGATACTAGCGGCTCATGAGCAGTTCTTC
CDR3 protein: CASSLAILAAHEQFF

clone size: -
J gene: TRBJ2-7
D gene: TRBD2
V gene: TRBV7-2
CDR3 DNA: TGTGCCAGCAGCTTATGGTCCGGGAGGGCCGCCGAGCAGTACTTC
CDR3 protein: CASSLWSGRAAEQYF

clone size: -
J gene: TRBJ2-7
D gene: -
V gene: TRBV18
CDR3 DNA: TGTGCCAGCTCACCAAGCTCCTACGAGCAGTACTTC
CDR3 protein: CASSPSSYEQYF

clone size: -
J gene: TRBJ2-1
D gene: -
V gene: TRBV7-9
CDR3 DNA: TGTGCCAGCAGCTTAGATCGTAGATATGAGCAGTTCTTC
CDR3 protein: CASSLDRRYEQFF

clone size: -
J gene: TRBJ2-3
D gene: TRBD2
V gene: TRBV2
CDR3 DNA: TGTGCCAGCAGTGAAGTGGTGGGACTAGGGCCAGATACGCAGTATTTT
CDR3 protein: CASSEVVGLGPDTQYF

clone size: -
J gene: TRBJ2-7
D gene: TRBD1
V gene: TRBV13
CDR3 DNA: TGTGCCAGCAGCCCGGGACAGGGGACCTACGAGCAGTACTTC
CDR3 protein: CASSPGQGTYEQYF